This entry describes one T cell receptor (beta chain). The data are from a study of blood T cell repertoires in COVID-19. The CDR3 is 14 amino acids. Germline CDR1 is MNHEY and CDR2 is SVGAGI. J was trimmed by 5 bases and V by 5 bases; bases with no gene match: 6. The table came from immunoSEQ multiplex PCR; TCRdb's copy has only in-frame clones and leaves some out. The repertoire holds roughly 250,000 clones, with around 81% as singletons. The V and J genes are TRBV6-5 and TRBJ1-5, with 7 bases aligning to TRBD1. The sequencing input was peripheral blood. The origin of this receptor is a woman aged 55-69 years with active or convalescent COVID-19. CDR3 sequence: CASSRKGQYQPQHF. CDR3 sequence (DNA): TGTGCCAGCAGTCGAAAGGGACAGTATCAGCCCCAGCATTTT.